The 21 T cell receptor beta chains below come from one sample, sequenced in a study of blood T cell repertoires in COVID-19. TCRdb keeps only in-frame clones here, not all; method: immunoSEQ multiplex PCR. Seen here are approximately 250,000 clones, 80% to 90% observed once, and the top ten hold about 12%. The sample comprised peripheral blood. All receptors derive from a woman in her seventies with COVID-19, enrolled during active disease.

This chain joins TRBV28 and TRBJ1-5, with a tentative D call TRBD1 (6 bases). Trimming took off 5 bases at V and 9 bases at J, with 20 bases between the two ends. This CDR3 is built from 15 residues. CDR1 MDHEN and CDR2 SYDVKM come from the germline V gene. The CDR3 is CASSPASGGWRPQHF. CDR3 DNA: TGTGCCAGCAGTCCCGCCTCGGGGGGCTGGAGGCCCCAGCATTTT. The variable domain in full, with the rest retrieved from reference TRBV28 and TRBJ1-5, is DVKVTQSSRYLVKRTGEKVFLECVQDMDHENMFWYRQDPGLGLRLIYFSYDVKMKEKGDIPEGYSVSREKKERFSLILESASTNQTSMYLCASSPASGGWRPQHFGDGTRLSIL.

The V and J genes are TRBV5-4 and TRBJ1-4, with 11 bases lining up with TRBD1. Germline V gene lookup returns CDR1 SGHNT and CDR2 YYREEE (reference sequence). The CDR3 consists of 14 residues. Unmatched junction bases numbered 4, after V lost 4 bases and J lost 8 bases. This CDR3 reads CASSDGTGGEKLFF. DNA of the CDR3: TGTGCCAGCAGCGATGGGACAGGGGGAGAAAAACTGTTTTTT.

This clone is a singleton in its sample. This chain uses TRBV6-2 or TRBV6-3 with TRBJ2-7; 9 bases match TRBD1. Unmatched junction bases numbered 8, after V lost 1 base and J lost 4 bases. CDR1 and CDR2 from the germline V gene are MNHEY and SVGEGT. The CDR3 totals 16 residues. The CDR3 protein is CASSYWDRVRRYEQYF. DNA for the CDR3: TGTGCCAGCAGTTACTGGGACAGGGTAAGACGGTACGAGCAGTACTTC.

V gene TRBV5-8 combines with J gene TRBJ2-3; 9 nucleotides match TRBD1. Germline loops: CDR1 SGHTS, CDR2 YDEGEE. There are 15 residues in the CDR3. The ends lost 3 bases at V and 2 bases at J; junction bases unmatched: 4. In DNA form, the CDR3 reads TGTGCCAGCAGCTCAACAGGGGGCGTCACAGATACGCAGTATTTT. Its translation: CASSSTGGVTDTQYF.

This clone occurred once. The chain recombines TRBV9 with TRBJ2-7; TRBD2 matches 14 bases. After removal of 4 bases from V and 2 bases from J, the junction contained 11 bases not matched to a gene. The CDR3 contains 18 residues. Looked up from germline, CDR1 is SGDLS and CDR2 is YYNGEE. Written as DNA, the CDR3 is TGTGCCAGCAGCCCCCGACTAGCGGGGGGGCTACCACCCTACGAGCAGTACTTC. Its translation: CASSPRLAGGLPPYEQYF.

This rearrangement joins TRBV5-1 to TRBJ2-7, with 7 bases identical to TRBD1. Germline CDR1 is SGHRS and CDR2 is YFSETQ. This CDR3 has 15 amino acids. The ends lost 0 bases at V and 3 bases at J; junction bases unmatched: 6. Written as DNA, the CDR3 is TGCGCCAGCAGCTTGGCCGGGACAGACCTCTACGAGCAGTACTTC. Translated, it gives CASSLAGTDLYEQYF.

CDR3 sequence reads: CAWTGDLVEAFF. The CDR3 DNA reads as TGTGCCTGGACTGGTGACTTAGTCGAAGCTTTCTTT. The chain uses TRBV30 and TRBJ1-1; D not resolved. The CDR3 has 12 amino acids. The germline gives CDR1 GTSNPN, CDR2 SVGIG (reference sequence). The germline V and J ends were trimmed by 4 bases and 8 bases, with 14 bases remaining between them.

With regard to this clone: The identical CDR3 is also encoded by other nucleotide sequences in the sample. The J gene is TRBJ1-5, the V gene TRBV5-1; D might be TRBD1 (6 bases). Germline assignment: CDR1 SGHRS and CDR2 YFSETQ. V was pared by 0 bases and J by 0 bases, with 7 bases between. The CDR3 loop spans 15 amino acids. CDR3 loop: CASSLEGVSNQPQHF. In nucleotides, the CDR3 is TGCGCCAGCAGCTTGGAGGGGGTTAGCAATCAGCCCCAGCATTTT.

The chain links TRBV10-3 to TRBJ1-3; possible D gene TRBD1, 6 bases. Trimming pared 7 bases from V and 0 bases from J, leaving 13 bases between. Germline V CDR1 and CDR2: ENHRY, SYGVKD. The CDR3 is 15 amino acids. CDR3 sequence (DNA): TGTGCCATCACCCCGGGACAAACCTCTGGAAACACCATATATTTT. Its protein product is CAITPGQTSGNTIYF.

The V gene is TRBV7-2, the J gene TRBJ2-1; 9 bases map to TRBD2. The V gene's germline CDR1 is SGHTA and CDR2 FQGNSA. The CDR3 has 14 residues. V was clipped by 3 bases and J by 7 bases; unmatched bases: 4. Here the CDR3 reads CASSFSGGGNEQFF. CDR3 DNA sequence: TGTGCCAGCAGCTTTAGCGGGGGAGGGAATGAGCAGTTCTTC.

This sequence joins TRBV5-8 and TRBJ1-2; the D is unclear. Looked up from germline, CDR1 is SGHTS and CDR2 is YDEGEE. The germline V and J ends were trimmed by 0 bases and 8 bases, with 14 bases remaining between them. The CDR3 runs to 14 residues. The CDR3 reads CASSLEAYLRGYTF. The DNA for the CDR3 is TGTGCCAGCAGCTTGGAGGCCTACTTGCGGGGCTACACCTTC. The variable domain in full, completed from reference TRBV5-8 and TRBJ1-2, reads EAGVTQSPTHLIKTRGQQATLRCSPISGHTSVYWYQQALGLGLQFLLWYDEGEERNRGNFPPRFSGRQFPNYSSELNVNALELEDSALYLCASSLEAYLRGYTFGSGTRLTVV.

This chain joins TRBV4-3 and TRBJ2-7; 11 bases agree with TRBD2. After removal of 3 bases from V and 2 bases from J, the junction contained 3 bases not matched to a gene. CDR1 is LGHNA, CDR2 YSLEER, per germline. This CDR3 is 15 amino acids long. The CDR3 DNA follows: TGCGCCAGCAGCCACCTAGCGGGGGGAACCTACGAGCAGTACTTC. Translating gives CASSHLAGGTYEQYF.

The gene calls are TRBV3-1 (or the pseudogene TRBV3-2) and TRBJ1-2; D gene unclear. Trimming took off 1 base at V and 7 bases at J, with 13 bases between the two ends. The CDR3 extends over 14 amino acids. Germline assignment: CDR1 LGHDT and CDR2 YNNKEL (reference sequence). The CDR3 coding sequence is TGTGCCAGCAGCCAAGCAGATCCCTTTCTTGGCTACACCTTC. Protein: CASSQADPFLGYTF.

The rearrangement links TRBV5-1 to TRBJ2-1, with 10 positions matching TRBD2. CDR1 and CDR2 (germline): SGHRS, YFSETQ. CDR3 length equals 17 residues. V lost 2 bases, J lost 6 bases, and 11 bases stayed unmatched. CDR3 protein: CASSFPTPSGGANEQFF. The CDR3 DNA reads as TGCGCCAGCAGCTTCCCTACCCCCAGCGGGGGGGCCAATGAGCAGTTCTTC.

The rearrangement links TRBV4-1 to TRBJ2-7; 7 bases are shared with TRBD1. Germline-derived CDR1 and CDR2 are MGHRA and YSYEKL. Trimming at V came to 0 bases and at J to 6 bases, leaving 11 bases not matched to a gene. The CDR3 loop spans 16 amino acids. CDR3 residues: CASSQDQQGVLPEQYF. The CDR3, as DNA: TGCGCCAGCAGCCAAGATCAGCAGGGGGTGTTACCCGAGCAGTACTTC.

The chain joins TRBV3-1 (or the pseudogene TRBV3-2) to TRBJ2-7; TRBD1 aligns across 7 bases. The CDR3 extends over 16 amino acids. Germline V gene sequence: CDR1 LGHDT, CDR2 YNNKEL (reference sequence). V dropped 0 bases and J dropped 7; count of bases not matched to a gene: 12. This CDR3 reads CASSQDGAYRGMEQYF. Here the CDR3 DNA reads TGTGCCAGCAGCCAAGACGGGGCTTACAGGGGAATGGAGCAGTACTTC.

The chain employs TRBV5-6 and TRBJ1-4; tentatively, D is TRBD1 (5 bases). Germline CDR1 and CDR2: SGHDT and YYEEEE. The CDR3 runs to 15 residues. V lost 2 bases and J lost 7, with 15 bases in between. The CDR3 loop is CASSFLGEAGEKLFF. DNA for the CDR3: TGTGCCAGCAGCTTTTTGGGGGAGGCTGGTGAAAAACTGTTTTTT.

This clone appeared a single time. V is TRBV29-1 and J is TRBJ2-1, with D possibly being TRBD2 (6 bases). The CDR3 has 10 residues. Trimming left V 6 bases short and J 14 bases short, with 14 bases between. The V gene's germline CDR1 is SQVTM and CDR2 ANQGSEA. The CDR3 loop reads CSVVDGGKFF. CDR3 bases: TGCAGCGTAGTTGACGGGGGAAAGTTCTTC.

This clone was seen only once. The rearrangement uses TRBV15 and TRBJ2-4; 11 positions agree with TRBD2. Germline V gives CDR1 LNHNV, CDR2 YYDKDF (reference sequence). V lost 0 bases to trimming and J lost 6 bases; unmatched junction nucleotides: 10. The length of the CDR3 is 18 residues. CDR3 sequence (DNA): TGTGCCACCAGCAGAGAGGGGGGTTCCGGGACTAGCGGAAACATTCAGTACTTC. This gives the protein CATSREGGSGTSGNIQYF.

This clone was picked up one time. The chain combines TRBV15 with TRBJ2-3; TRBD2 aligns across 9 bases. Germline CDR1 reads LNHNV; CDR2 reads YYDKDF (reference sequence). The CDR3 extends over 17 amino acids. After removal of 2 bases from V and 2 bases from J, the junction contained 8 bases not matched to a gene. The DNA for the CDR3 is TGTGCCACCAGCAGAAAGAGCGGGGGGCCCTCCACAGATACGCAGTATTTT. As protein: CATSRKSGGPSTDTQYF.

This chain joins TRBV5-1 and TRBJ2-5; possibly TRBD2 for D (6 bases). The germline V gene has CDR1 SGHRS and CDR2 YFSETQ. The germline V and J ends were trimmed by 1 base and 2 bases, with 12 bases remaining between them. The CDR3 length is 15 residues. CDR3 region: CASSLISGVQETQYF. CDR3 DNA: TGCGCCAGCAGCTTGATTTCGGGGGTACAAGAGACCCAGTACTTC.